These 2 T cell receptor beta chains were all obtained from the same sample, sequenced in a study of OX40 agonist ivuxolimab in advanced cancers. Sequenced by immunoSEQ multiplex PCR; TCRdb stores in-frame clones only, minus some. The profile shows around 150,000 clones, 94% of them singletons. Material: CD4+ or CD8+ T cells sorted from blood, obtained in a trial of the OX40 agonist ivuxolimab. The receptors shown here come from an adult with an advanced solid tumor such as melanoma, head and neck, liver or kidney cancer.

CDR3: CASSSGTGGGWYGYTF. CDR3 sequence (DNA): TGTGCCAGCAGCTCCGGGACAGGGGGCGGTTGGTATGGCTACACCTTC. The genes are TRBV7-2 and TRBJ1-2, with TRBD1 matching over 12 bases. V lost 4 bases, J lost 5 bases, and 8 bases stayed unmatched. Germline V gene sequence: CDR1 SGHTA, CDR2 FQGNSA. The CDR3 runs to 16 residues.

Concerning this clone: One end of the junction is discordant with germline, which a read error may explain. V gene TRBV27 combines with J gene TRBJ1-6, with D hard to call. CDR1 and CDR2 from the germline V gene are MNHEY and SMNVEV (reference sequence). CDR3 length: 14 residues. The CDR3 sequence is CASSISDVKTPLHF. In DNA form, the CDR3 reads TGTGCCAGCAGTATATCTGATGTAAAAACACCCCTCCACTTT.